The next 24 T cell receptor beta chains were all read from a single sample in a study of regulatory T cells in long-lasting Graves disease. Combining iRepertoire HTBI primers with Arm-PCR of CDR3 regions, the authors built TCR beta libraries. TCRdb re-derived calls from the multiplex PCR reads in MiXCR, one entry per CDR3 protein. The repertoire consists of hundreds of thousands of distinct CDR3 sequences, with about a sixth occurring once and the leading ten covering about 20%. Time point described: newly diagnosed GD, antithyroid drugs for less than 3 months. PBMCs were the source of the RNA used for TCR sequencing. Specimen: peripheral blood mononuclear cells (PBMCs), collected at new diagnosis, from a patient treated with antithyroid drugs. All receptors derive from a female donor with Graves disease.

This clonotype was seen at least ten times. This chain uses TRBV28 with TRBJ1-1; tentatively, D is TRBD1 (6 bases). V lost 2 bases, J lost 0 bases, and 10 bases lay in between. Germline lookup yields CDR1 MDHEN and CDR2 SYDVKM. The CDR3 totals 15 residues. The CDR3 sequence: CASSLRGHLNTEAFF. The CDR3 DNA reads as TGTGCCAGCAGTTTAAGGGGACACCTGAACACTGAAGCTTTCTTT.

This clonotype was detected many times. The chain is built from TRBV7-3 and TRBJ1-1; D unresolved. Germline V gene sequence: CDR1 SGHTA, CDR2 FQGTGA. The CDR3 is 20 residues long. Trimming cost V 2 bases and J 1 base, with 26 bases left between them. The CDR3 loop is CASSLLFPQASRPPNTEAFF. CDR3 in DNA: TGTGCCAGCAGCTTACTATTCCCTCAAGCGTCGCGCCCGCCGAACACTGAAGCTTTCTTT.

This clonotype was recorded many times. This chain links TRBV7-9 with TRBJ2-1; D is possibly TRBD2 (5 bases). V was cut by 5 bases and J by 4 bases, with 21 bases left in between. The CDR3 is 17 residues long. Germline V gives CDR1 SEHNR, CDR2 FQNEAQ (reference sequence). The CDR3 DNA follows: TGTGCCAGCAGCACTTTACGGCGAGCCCCGGGATACAATGAGCAGTTCTTC. Translated, it gives CASSTLRRAPGYNEQFF.

This clonotype was counted at least ten times. V gene TRBV11-2 combines with J gene TRBJ2-1; maybe TRBD1 (5 bases). V was trimmed by 3 bases and J by 0 bases, leaving 15 bases between them. CDR1 and CDR2 (germline): SGHAT, FQNNGV. The CDR3 has 17 residues. The CDR3 DNA follows: TGTGCCAGCAGCTTTAGGCTAGGACATACCTCCTACAATGAGCAGTTCTTC. This gives the protein CASSFRLGHTSYNEQFF.

This clonotype was seen repeatedly, ten times or more. The gene calls are TRBV27 and TRBJ2-2, with 9 bases that match TRBD1. CDR1 is MNHEY, CDR2 SMNVEV, per germline (reference sequence). This CDR3 region has 14 residues. The ends lost 5 bases at V and 6 bases at J; junction bases unmatched: 4. CDR3 loop: CASSITGGSGELFF. CDR3 coding DNA: TGTGCCAGCAGTATAACAGGGGGCTCCGGGGAGCTGTTTTTT.

This chain connects TRBV30 to TRBJ2-4, with TRBD1 as a possible D gene (6 bases). Germline V gene lookup returns CDR1 GTSNPN and CDR2 SVGIG (reference sequence). The CDR3 has 11 amino acids. The V end lost 6 bases, the J end lost 9 bases, and 12 bases lay between the germline ends. The CDR3 DNA is TGTGCCTGCAAAACAGGGATCATTCAGTACTTC. It translates to CACKTGIIQYF.

This clonotype was observed a single time. A read error is the likely source, as a far larger clone sits one nucleotide away. This chain connects TRBV7-2 to TRBJ2-5; tentatively, D is TRBD2 (5 bases). Per the germline V gene, CDR1 is SGHTA and CDR2 is FQGNSA. The CDR3 is 16 residues long. The CDR3 sequence: CACSRPGRSGQETQYF. In nucleotides, the CDR3 is TGTGCCTGCAGCCGACCGGGTAGGAGCGGACAAGAGACCCAGTACTTC. Drawing the rest from reference TRBV7-2 and TRBJ2-5, the complete variable domain is GAGVSQSPSNKVTEKGKDVELRCDPISGHTALYWYRQSLGQGLEFLIYFQGNSAPDKSGLPSDRFSAERTGGSVSTLTIQRTQQEDSAVYLCACSRPGRSGQETQYFGPGTRLLVL.

Many counts were recorded for this clonotype. This chain uses TRBV28 with TRBJ2-7, with TRBD1 matching over 9 bases. V trimming: 3 bases; J trimming: 2 bases; junction bases outside the gene matches: 5. The CDR3 sequence is 15 residues long. Looked up from germline, CDR1 is MDHEN and CDR2 is SYDVKM. CDR3 in DNA: TGTGCCAGCAGTTTTTCCCGGACAGGGGCCTACGAGCAGTACTTC. Its translation is CASSFSRTGAYEQYF.

This clonotype has at least ten counts. The chain carries TRBV27 and TRBJ2-7, with 7 bases identical to TRBD1. Germline V lookup: CDR1 MNHEY, CDR2 SMNVEV (reference sequence). The CDR3 runs 15 residues. The J segment lost 4 bases and the V segment lost 3 bases, leaving 9 bases of the junction unmatched. The CDR3 sequence is CASSFAPTDRYEQYF. The CDR3, as DNA: TGTGCCAGCAGTTTTGCCCCTACGGACAGGTACGAGCAGTACTTC.

This clonotype was detected only a few times. It may be a read error: a sequence one base away is much more abundant. The CDR3 nucleotides read TGTGCCGGCAGTCGCGGTTGGGACAGGGATTTTGGCTACACCTTC. Amino acid sequence: CAGSRGWDRDFGYTF. The gene calls are TRBV6-1 and TRBJ1-2, with 9 bases lining up with TRBD1. In germline, CDR1 is MNHNS, CDR2 SASEGT. The length of the CDR3 is 15 residues.

This clonotype was recorded at least ten times. The chain has TRBV2 and TRBJ2-3; the D is unclear. Between the trimmed V and J ends, which lost 7 bases and 1 base, there was a span of 9 bases. CDR1 and CDR2 (germline): SNHLY, FYNNEI. The CDR3 is 13 amino acids. In nucleotides, the CDR3 is TGTGCCAGCACCCGGCATGGCACAGATACGCAGTATTTT. Encoded protein: CASTRHGTDTQYF.

This clonotype has more than one count but fewer than ten. The chain employs TRBV24-1 and TRBJ1-5; D gene unclear. The germline CDR1 and CDR2 sequences are KGHDR and SFDVKD. Trimming cost V 3 bases and J 1 base, with 6 bases left between them. This CDR3 region has 14 residues. This chain's CDR3 is CATSDTQSNQPQHF. CDR3 coding DNA: TGTGCCACCAGTGATACCCAGAGCAATCAGCCCCAGCATTTT.

This clonotype has a count of ten or more. The gene calls are TRBV6-6 and TRBJ2-7; TRBD1 is a possible D gene (5 bases). This CDR3 contains 14 residues. V dropped 0 bases and J dropped 2 bases, with 8 bases sitting between them. Germline values: CDR1 MNHNY, CDR2 SVGAGI (reference sequence). CDR3 sequence reads: CASSYSWGPYEQYF. Written as DNA, the CDR3 is TGTGCCAGCAGTTACTCGTGGGGCCCCTACGAGCAGTACTTC.

This clonotype was observed at least ten times. The genes are TRBV5-1 and TRBJ2-3; D not resolved. V lost 0 bases and J lost 6, with 11 bases in between. Germline values: CDR1 SGHRS, CDR2 YFSETQ. The CDR3 contains 14 residues. DNA of the CDR3: TGCGCCAGCAGCTTGGTGGCAGCTGGGGATACGCAGTATTTT. Its translation is CASSLVAAGDTQYF.

V usage is TRBV4-1 and J usage is TRBJ2-4, with 8 bases identical to TRBD1. Germline values: CDR1 MGHRA, CDR2 YSYEKL. The CDR3 runs to 17 residues. V lost 4 bases and J lost 0; bases outside the gene matches: 8. CDR3 DNA: TGCGCCAGCAGCCCCCCCAGGGGGCAATTAGCCAAAAACATTCAGTACTTC. Protein sequence: CASSPPRGQLAKNIQYF.

This clonotype was found many times. V usage is TRBV2 and J usage is TRBJ1-1; 10 nucleotides align to TRBD1. Per germline, CDR1 SNHLY and CDR2 FYNNEI. This CDR3 has 14 residues. V trimming: 8 bases; J trimming: 10 bases; junction bases outside the gene matches: 13. This CDR3 is CASFPDRGLGGAFF. The CDR3 coding sequence is TGTGCCAGCTTCCCGGACAGGGGGTTGGGGGGAGCTTTCTTT.

The sample holds many counts of this clonotype. The chain links TRBV28 to TRBJ1-1; D possibly corresponds to TRBD1 (6 bases). Trimming stripped 4 bases from V and 4 bases from J, with 22 bases between. Germline V lookup: CDR1 MDHEN, CDR2 SYDVKM. CDR3 length: 17 amino acids. CDR3 sequence (DNA): TGTGCCAGCAGTTCCCAGCGATGGAGGGGGAGGAGCACTGAAGCTTTCTTT. Amino acid sequence: CASSSQRWRGRSTEAFF.

This clonotype was recorded at least ten times. V is TRBV12-3 or TRBV12-4 and J is TRBJ2-1; D is perhaps TRBD1 or TRBD2 (5 bases each). V shed 6 bases and J shed 5 bases, with 11 bases lying between them. The CDR3 consists of 13 residues. The CDR3 reads CASSWGSNNEQFF. DNA of the CDR3: TGTGCCAGCAGCTGGGGGTCAAACAATGAGCAGTTCTTC.

Comment on this clonotype: In this CDR3 the conserved last residue, phenylalanine or tryptophan, is missing, so a read error is likely. No DNA is shown, since the ends of the CDR3 on it are uncertain; the CDR3 is the one TCRdb lists. The chain links TRBV7-2 to TRBJ2-5. Germline assignment: CDR1 SGHTA and CDR2 FQGNSA. The CDR3 is made up of 12 amino acids, end residues included. This chain's CDR3 is CASSYRQETQHL.

Many counts were recorded for this clonotype. The J gene is TRBJ2-1, the V gene TRBV7-3, with a weak D call TRBD2 (6 bases). The CDR3 has 14 amino acids. The germline V gene encodes CDR1 SGHTA and CDR2 FQGTGA. V was shortened by 0 bases and J by 8 bases, with 11 bases between the two germline ends. CDR3 DNA: TGTGCCAGCAGCTTAACGGGAGGTTCCGATGAGCAGTTCTTC. Translating it yields CASSLTGGSDEQFF.

This clonotype was detected a few times. The chain combines TRBV6-5 with TRBJ2-1, with D possibly called TRBD1 or TRBD2 (5 bases each). The CDR3 runs 17 residues. CDR1 is MNHEY and CDR2 is SVGAGI in the germline V gene. The V end was cut by 4 bases, the J end by 2 bases, with 18 bases between. Here the CDR3 DNA reads TGTGCCAGCAGTTCGCCCCAGGGAGTAGGCGCCTACAATGAGCAGTTCTTC. Translated: CASSSPQGVGAYNEQFF.

A word on this clonotype: Since a much larger clone is just one base distant, this may be a read error. V usage is TRBV7-3 and J usage is TRBJ2-1; tentatively, D is TRBD1 (6 bases). V was shortened by 5 bases and J by 7 bases, with 21 bases between the two germline ends. The CDR3 loop spans 16 amino acids. Germline V lookup: CDR1 SGHTA, CDR2 FQGTGA. The CDR3 protein is CASSTKQGFPGNEQFF. The CDR3 nucleotides are TGTGCCAGCAGCACAAAACAGGGTTTTCCGGGGAATGAGCAGTTCTTC.

This clonotype was observed a handful of times. V and J are TRBV6-2 or TRBV6-3 and TRBJ1-1; 7 bases match TRBD1. Germline V CDR1 and CDR2: MNHEY, SVGEGT. With V trimmed by 5 bases and J by 1 base, 13 bases remained unmatched. The CDR3 has 17 amino acids. This chain's CDR3 is CASSATIGTAGNTEAFF. The CDR3 DNA follows: TGTGCCAGCAGTGCTACGATAGGGACAGCTGGGAACACTGAAGCTTTCTTT.

This clonotype was counted ten times or more. The chain couples TRBV28 to TRBJ2-7; 7 bases are shared with TRBD2. This CDR3 region has 14 residues. Trimming took 5 bases from V and 2 from J; bases not matched to a gene: 6. Germline values: CDR1 MDHEN, CDR2 SYDVKM. The DNA of the CDR3 is TGTGCCAGCAGTCCGGTGAGCGGGACCTACGAGCAGTACTTC. Translating gives CASSPVSGTYEQYF.